The 29 T cell receptor beta chains below were found in one sample sequenced in a study of T cell repertoires in aging, cancer and after chemotherapy. Multiplex touch-down PCR with TRB-A/B primers amplified rearranged V-D-J TRB sequences. TCRdb re-derived calls from the multiplex PCR reads in MiXCR, one entry per CDR3 protein. The profile shows roughly 5,500 distinct CDR3 sequences, around a quarter of them singletons. The template was genomic DNA from peripheral blood, not RNA. The sample consisted of blood. These receptors were collected from a human donor with a solid tumor.

V and J are TRBV6-1 and TRBJ1-1, with D uncertain. The CDR3 sequence is 12 residues long. Germline V CDR1 and CDR2: MNHNS, SASEGT. Trimming pared 0 bases from V and 11 bases from J, leaving 10 bases between. The CDR3 sequence is CASSEAGRPAFF. As DNA, the CDR3 is TGTGCCAGCAGTGAAGCGGGGAGACCGGCTTTCTTT.

The V call is TRBV20-1, the J call TRBJ2-1; D perhaps matches TRBD2 (6 bases). The V end lost 6 bases, the J end lost 5 bases, and 14 bases lay between the germline ends. The CDR3 covers 13 residues. Per the germline V gene, CDR1 is DFQATT and CDR2 is SNEGSKA (reference sequence). CDR3 nucleotides: TGCAGTGCCATCTCTAGCGCCAACAATGAGCAGTTCTTC. Translated, it gives CSAISSANNEQFF.

This chain joins TRBV6-1 and TRBJ1-2; D remains unclear. This CDR3 has 15 amino acids. The V and J ends lost 1 base and 2 bases respectively, with 11 bases between them. Germline V gene sequence: CDR1 MNHNS, CDR2 SASEGT. The DNA for the CDR3 is TGTGCCAGCAGTGAAGGTAACAGCTTAAACTATGGCTACACCTTC. Encoded protein: CASSEGNSLNYGYTF.

About this clonotype itself: A read error is possible here, since a much larger clone lies one base away. The chain uses TRBV18 and TRBJ1-1, with D possibly matching TRBD1 (5 bases). CDR1 and CDR2 (germline): KGHSH, LQKENI. The V end was cut by 5 bases, the J end by 0 bases, with 10 bases between. The CDR3 totals 14 residues. The CDR3 loop reads CASSTQAMNTEAFF. Written as DNA, the CDR3 is TGTGCCAGCTCAACACAGGCCATGAACACTGAAGCTTTCTTT.

The CDR3 spells CASSLRLAANTEAFF. The CDR3 nucleotides read TGTGCCAGCAGCTTAAGGCTGGCAGCGAACACTGAAGCTTTCTTT. This chain uses TRBV13 with TRBJ1-1; D unresolved. CDR1 is PRHDT and CDR2 is FYEKMQ in the germline V gene (reference sequence). V was clipped by 2 bases and J by 1 base, with 11 bases between them. The CDR3 has 15 amino acids.

This rearrangement joins TRBV28 to TRBJ2-7; D may be TRBD2 (5 bases). Trimming cost V 3 bases and J 4 bases, with 7 bases left between them. Germline V CDR1 and CDR2: MDHEN, SYDVKM. The CDR3 contains 12 residues. The CDR3 protein is CASSFGVYEQYF. DNA for the CDR3: TGTGCCAGCAGTTTCGGGGTATACGAGCAGTACTTC. Full variable domain (remainder filled in from reference TRBV28 and TRBJ2-7): DVKVTQSSRYLVKRTGEKVFLECVQDMDHENMFWYRQDPGLGLRLIYFSYDVKMKEKGDIPEGYSVSREKKERFSLILESASTNQTSMYLCASSFGVYEQYFGPGTRLTVT.

By its share, this clonotype is medium-sized. The CDR3 nucleotides are TGTGCCAGTAGTATGGGGAGAGGAAGCGTGAATTCACCCCTCCACTTT. Translating gives CASSMGRGSVNSPLHF. The chain employs TRBV19 and TRBJ1-6; D unresolved. The germline gives CDR1 LNHDA, CDR2 SQIVND (reference sequence). This CDR3 region has 16 residues. With 3 bases removed from V and 7 bases from J, the gap between germline ends came to 16 bases.

A few counts support this clonotype. The genes are TRBV14 and TRBJ2-1; 8 bases map to TRBD1. With 0 bases clipped from V and 4 bases from J, the junction kept 2 bases outside the gene matches. The CDR3 length is 15 residues. Germline CDR1 reads SGHDN; CDR2 reads FVKESK. CDR3 region: CASSQEQGAYNEQFF. The CDR3 DNA reads TGTGCCAGCAGCCAAGAGCAGGGGGCTTACAATGAGCAGTTCTTC.

The chain is built from TRBV6-2 or TRBV6-3 and TRBJ1-4; D not certain. V lost 5 bases and J 3 bases, leaving 13 bases between the germline ends. CDR1 is MNHEY and CDR2 is SVGEGT in the germline V gene. This CDR3 contains 15 residues. The CDR3 spells CASSGVQWSNEKLFF. The DNA of the CDR3 is TGTGCCAGCAGTGGAGTTCAGTGGTCTAATGAAAAACTGTTTTTT.

The chain recombines TRBV25-1 with TRBJ2-5; 7 bases fit TRBD2. Germline V CDR1 and CDR2: MGHDK, SYGVNS. The CDR3 extends over 13 amino acids. Trimming at V came to 6 bases and at J to 5 bases, leaving 6 bases not matched to a gene. CDR3 DNA: TGTGCCAGCAGGACTAGCCTTAGGGAGACCCAGTACTTC. As protein: CASRTSLRETQYF.

This clonotype rates as medium-sized (0.01 to 0.1%). J is TRBJ2-5 and V is TRBV18; D is ambiguous. V gave up 5 bases and J gave up 1 base, with 2 bases separating them. The length of the CDR3 is 11 residues. CDR1 KGHSH and CDR2 LQKENI come from the germline V gene. The CDR3 sequence: CASSTQETQYF. The DNA of the CDR3 is TGTGCCAGCTCAACCCAAGAGACCCAGTACTTC.

As for this clonotype: A read error is possible here, since a much larger clone lies one base away. The V and J genes are TRBV6-5 and TRBJ2-7, with 9 bases aligning to TRBD2. CDR3 length: 14 residues. The germline V gene has CDR1 MNHEY and CDR2 SVGAGI. The CDR3 sequence is CASSLGGLAYDQYF. CDR3 nucleotides: TGTGCCAGCAGTCTGGGGGGACTAGCCTACGATCAGTACTTC.

A word on this clonotype: This may be a read error: a much more frequent sequence differs by one nucleotide. The chain carries TRBV19 and TRBJ1-1; no clear D. The CDR3 loop spans 17 amino acids. Germline CDR1 reads LNHDA; CDR2 reads SQIVND (reference sequence). CDR3 DNA sequence: TGTGCCAGTAGTGGCTGGATACCGCAGTTAATGAACACTGAAGATTTCTTT. As protein: CASSGWIPQLMNTEDFF.

This clonotype ranks as medium-sized. The chain employs TRBV6-5 and TRBJ2-5, with D tentatively TRBD2 (5 bases). V was shortened by 0 bases and J by 6 bases, with 17 bases between the two germline ends. The CDR3 runs to 16 residues. CDR1 and CDR2 from the germline V gene are MNHEY and SVGAGI. The CDR3 DNA reads TGTGCCAGCAGTTACTCGTTGGGGAGCACCCGGCAGACCCAGTACTTC. This sequence encodes CASSYSLGSTRQTQYF.

This clonotype appeared a few times. V is TRBV18 and J is TRBJ1-1; 7 bases agree with TRBD1. The CDR3 is 16 amino acids. V lost 5 bases and J lost 3; bases outside the gene matches: 12. Germline V gene data show CDR1 as KGHSH and CDR2 as LQKENI. CDR3 region: CASSRNRGGLDTEAFF. In DNA, the CDR3 is TGTGCCAGCTCAAGGAACAGGGGCGGTCTCGACACTGAAGCTTTCTTT.

The gene calls are TRBV5-1 and TRBJ2-7, with D tentatively TRBD1 or TRBD2 (5 bases each). Germline CDR1 reads SGHRS; CDR2 reads YFSETQ. Trimming stripped 0 bases from V and 0 bases from J, with 10 bases between. The CDR3 sequence is 15 residues long. In DNA, the CDR3 is TGCGCCAGCAGCTTGGGAGGGGCGTTCTCCTACGAGCAGTACTTC. Its translation is CASSLGGAFSYEQYF.

This clonotype was recorded a few times. V usage is TRBV7-6 and J usage is TRBJ1-1, with a tentative D call TRBD1 (5 bases). V lost 1 base, J lost 4 bases, and 13 bases lay in between. CDR3 length equals 15 residues. Germline loops: CDR1 SGHVS, CDR2 FNYEAQ. CDR3: CASSLGYGGSTEAFF. CDR3 in DNA: TGTGCCAGCAGCTTAGGGTATGGGGGTTCCACTGAAGCTTTCTTT.

Within the sample, this clonotype is medium-sized. This sequence joins TRBV19 and TRBJ1-1; D is unclear. Between the trimmed V and J ends, which lost 5 bases and 3 bases, there was a span of 7 bases. The CDR3 has 12 amino acids. CDR1 is LNHDA, CDR2 SQIVND, per germline (reference sequence). The CDR3 DNA is TGTGCCAGTAGTCGACCTTACACTGAAGCTTTCTTT. Amino acid sequence: CASSRPYTEAFF.

V and J are TRBV7-9 and TRBJ1-1; tentatively, D is TRBD1 (6 bases). CDR3 length: 15 amino acids. V lost 3 bases to trimming and J lost 0 bases, with 11 bases between them. CDR1 and CDR2 from the germline V gene are SEHNR and FQNEAQ (reference sequence). CDR3 protein: CASSFQGGMNTEAFF. The CDR3 coding sequence is TGTGCCAGCAGCTTCCAAGGGGGGATGAACACTGAAGCTTTCTTT.

On this clonotype: It may be a read error: a sequence one base away is much more abundant. V is TRBV6-5 and J is TRBJ2-7, with TRBD1 as a possible D gene (6 bases). CDR1 is MNHEY, CDR2 SVGAGI, per germline. V was shortened by 7 bases and J by 4 bases, with 11 bases between the two germline ends. The length of the CDR3 is 12 residues. Here the CDR3 DNA reads TGTGCCAGCACAGGACAGTGGTACGAGCAGTACTTC. It codes for CASTGQWYEQYF.

In its sample, this clonotype is medium-sized (0.01 to 0.1%). The gene calls are TRBV27 and TRBJ1-1, with D uncertain. Trimming cost V 4 bases and J 2 bases, with 5 bases left between them. CDR3 length: 12 amino acids. Germline CDR1 MNHEY, CDR2 SMNVEV (reference sequence). CDR3 sequence: CASSYPNTEAFF. Here the CDR3 DNA reads TGTGCCAGCAGTTACCCTAACACTGAAGCTTTCTTT.

For this clonotype: A read error may explain this, as a much larger clone is one base away. The rearrangement uses TRBV5-6 and TRBJ2-7, with 8 bases matching TRBD1. Germline trimming cut 8 bases from V and 3 bases from J; bases unmatched to any gene: 19. Germline CDR1 reads SGHDT; CDR2 reads YYEEEE. CDR3 size: 17 residues. The CDR3 DNA reads TGTGCCAGAAGCCGACAGGGGCCCCCGCTAGGCCTCTACGAGCAGTACTTC. This gives the protein CARSRQGPPLGLYEQYF.

The chain is built from TRBV28 and TRBJ1-5; no firm D call. This CDR3 has 13 amino acids. From germline, CDR1 is MDHEN and CDR2 SYDVKM. The ends were cut back, 5 bases at V and 8 bases at J, with 13 bases in the middle. The CDR3 nucleotides are TGTGCCAGCAGTCTCGGGTCCGATAAGCCCCAGCATTTT. As protein: CASSLGSDKPQHF. The full variable domain, completed using reference TRBV28 and TRBJ1-5, is DVKVTQSSRYLVKRTGEKVFLECVQDMDHENMFWYRQDPGLGLRLIYFSYDVKMKEKGDIPEGYSVSREKKERFSLILESASTNQTSMYLCASSLGSDKPQHFGDGTRLSIL.

By sample share, this clonotype is medium-sized. This chain joins TRBV5-4 and TRBJ1-4, with D uncertain. This CDR3 region has 15 residues. The V end lost 5 bases, the J end lost 0 bases, and 11 bases lay between the germline ends. Germline V lookup: CDR1 SGHNT, CDR2 YYREEE (reference sequence). DNA of the CDR3: TGTGCCAGCAGTACTGGGCCGACAACTAATGAAAAACTGTTTTTT. Translation: CASSTGPTTNEKLFF.

This clonotype is labeled medium-sized (0.01 to 0.1%). V usage is TRBV12-3 or TRBV12-4 and J usage is TRBJ2-5; D may be TRBD1 or TRBD2 (6 bases each). The CDR3 extends over 16 amino acids. V was clipped by 8 bases and J by 5 bases, with 24 bases between them. CDR3 loop: CASHPGGQGRWETQYF. The CDR3, as DNA: TGTGCCAGCCACCCCGGGGGCCAGGGACGGTGGGAGACCCAGTACTTC.

There are a few counts of this clonotype. The chain has TRBV18 and TRBJ1-2, with D uncertain. Looked up from germline, CDR1 is KGHSH and CDR2 is LQKENI. The CDR3 consists of 12 residues. Trimming removed 3 bases at V and 5 bases at J, with 7 bases between. CDR3 residues: CASSPLDYGYTF. The CDR3 nucleotides read TGTGCCAGCTCACCCTTAGATTATGGCTACACCTTC.

By share, this clonotype ranks as medium-sized. The gene calls are TRBV27 and TRBJ1-1, with unresolved D. V was cut by 6 bases and J by 0 bases, with 11 bases left in between. CDR1 and CDR2 (germline): MNHEY, SMNVEV (reference sequence). The CDR3 has 14 amino acids. The CDR3 reads CASSMMPMNTEAFF. The CDR3 coding sequence is TGTGCCAGCAGCATGATGCCGATGAACACTGAAGCTTTCTTT.

By sample share, this clonotype is medium-sized (0.01 to 0.1%). V usage is TRBV19 and J usage is TRBJ2-1; 9 bases match TRBD2. CDR1 is LNHDA and CDR2 is SQIVND in the germline V gene (reference sequence). V trimming: 7 bases; J trimming: 8 bases; junction bases outside the gene matches: 9. This CDR3 has 14 residues. In nucleotides, the CDR3 is TGTGCCAGTAAGAGGGCGGGAGGGCCTCATGAGCAGTTCTTC. Protein product: CASKRAGGPHEQFF.

The table lists this clonotype with a count of one. In this CDR3 the conserved last residue, phenylalanine or tryptophan, is missing, so a read error is likely. The chain couples TRBV20-1 to TRBJ2-7; 15 nucleotides agree with TRBD2. Germline CDR1 and CDR2: DFQATT and SNEGSKA (reference sequence). The V and J ends lost 1 base and 5 bases, in that order; junction bases with no gene match: 9. The CDR3 has 17 amino acids. For the CDR3, the DNA is TGCAGTGCTAGAGTGTTCGGACTAGCGGGAGGGCCCCACGAGCAGTACTAC. Its translation is CSARVFGLAGGPHEQYY.